The 21 T cell receptor beta chains in this list originate from one sample, sequenced in a study of CD8+ T cells in alopecia areata. The authors extracted RNA and reverse transcribed it into cDNA as the sequencing template. Generated by immunoSEQ multiplex PCR, the TCRdb table keeps only in-frame clones and is missing some. The table lists about 140,000 clones, 40% to 65% of them singletons, with about 1% in the top ten. Sequenced material: CD4+ T cells sorted from blood, taken at week 0. Source of these receptors: a human donor with alopecia areata.

J is TRBJ1-2 and V is TRBV29-1; 7 bases map to TRBD1. Trimming cost V 6 bases and J 8 bases; bases outside gene matches: 9. CDR1 and CDR2 from the germline V gene are SQVTM and ANQGSEA. This CDR3 has 12 amino acids. CDR3 loop: CSVSRTGDGYTF. The CDR3 DNA is TGCAGCGTCTCACGGACAGGTGACGGCTACACCTTC.

This clone was recorded a few times. This chain links TRBV11-2 with TRBJ2-6, with no clear D. The length of the CDR3 is 15 residues. CDR1 and CDR2 (germline): SGHAT, FQNNGV. V was clipped by 4 bases and J by 0 bases, with 7 bases between them. In DNA, the CDR3 is TGTGCCAGCAGCTCGACATTCTCTGGGGCCAACGTCCTGACTTTC. Its translation is CASSSTFSGANVLTF.

The chain is built from TRBV28 and TRBJ1-2; 8 nucleotides align to TRBD1. Germline CDR1 and CDR2: MDHEN and SYDVKM. The CDR3 has 15 amino acids. Trimming took 5 bases from V and 2 from J; bases not matched to a gene: 7. In DNA, the CDR3 is TGTGCCAGCAGTCAGACAGGGGTCGGAAACTATGGCTACACCTTC. This gives the protein CASSQTGVGNYGYTF.

The chain links TRBV29-1 to TRBJ2-5; the D gene is possibly TRBD1 (6 bases). The CDR3 contains 13 residues. Per germline, CDR1 SQVTM and CDR2 ANQGSEA. Trimming cost V 7 bases and J 3 bases, with 15 bases left between them. The CDR3, as DNA: TGCAGCGCTTCCCAAGGGGGAGAAGAGACCCAGTACTTC. Its translation: CSASQGGEETQYF.

This clone was counted only a few times. The chain combines TRBV2 with TRBJ2-7; maybe TRBD2 (5 bases). The CDR3 length is 13 residues. Germline-derived CDR1 and CDR2 are SNHLY and FYNNEI. V lost 2 bases and J 6 bases, leaving 11 bases between the germline ends. CDR3 bases: TGTGCCAGCAGTGAATCCTTCCGGGGCGAGCAGTACTTC. Residues: CASSESFRGEQYF.

The rearrangement uses TRBV20-1 and TRBJ1-1; 7 positions match TRBD1. The CDR3 contains 11 residues. After removal of 3 bases from V and 11 bases from J, the junction contained 6 bases not matched to a gene. CDR1 is DFQATT, CDR2 SNEGSKA, per germline (reference sequence). This CDR3 is CSARTGREAFF. The CDR3 coding sequence is TGCAGTGCTAGGACAGGGAGGGAGGCTTTCTTT.

V is TRBV7-9 and J is TRBJ2-5; TRBD1 aligns across 7 bases. Trimming took 5 bases from V and 2 from J; bases not matched to a gene: 2. The germline CDR1 and CDR2 sequences are SEHNR and FQNEAQ (reference sequence). This CDR3 is 13 amino acids long. The CDR3 sequence is CASSRGQQETQYF. The CDR3 DNA follows: TGTGCCAGCAGCCGGGGACAGCAAGAGACCCAGTACTTC.

The chain joins TRBV29-1 to TRBJ1-1; D call uncertain. This CDR3 is built from 12 residues. The V and J ends lost 1 base and 2 bases respectively, with 5 bases between them. The germline V gene encodes CDR1 SQVTM and CDR2 ANQGSEA. CDR3 nucleotide sequence: TGCAGCGTTGAAGTTCGTAACACTGAAGCTTTCTTT. Translated, it gives CSVEVRNTEAFF.

This clone appeared a single time. The chain uses TRBV15 and TRBJ2-3; D gene unclear. CDR3 length: 14 residues. V dropped 0 bases and J dropped 2 bases, with 6 bases sitting between them. Looked up from germline, CDR1 is LNHNV and CDR2 is YYDKDF (reference sequence). CDR3 residues: CATSREAYTDTQYF. The DNA of the CDR3 is TGTGCCACCAGCAGAGAGGCCTACACAGATACGCAGTATTTT.

The rearrangement links TRBV5-4 to TRBJ2-5; D remains unclear. This CDR3 has 12 residues. Per germline, CDR1 SGHNT and CDR2 YYREEE (reference sequence). Trimming removed 2 bases from V and 4 bases from J, with 6 bases in between. This CDR3 reads CASSLARETQYF. Here the CDR3 DNA reads TGTGCCAGCAGCTTAGCCCGAGAGACCCAGTACTTC.

The chain is built from TRBV29-1 and TRBJ2-2; D not resolved. There are 13 residues in the CDR3. From germline, CDR1 is SQVTM and CDR2 ANQGSEA. V gave up 4 bases and J gave up 2 bases, with 8 bases separating them. CDR3 residues: CSVVGPNTGELFF. The CDR3 bases are TGCAGCGTTGTCGGACCCAACACCGGGGAGCTGTTTTTT.

The chain is built from TRBV5-1 and TRBJ2-2; D is perhaps TRBD2 (6 bases). Trimming left V 7 bases short and J 3 bases short, with 16 bases between. Germline CDR1 and CDR2: SGHRS and YFSETQ. CDR3 size: 15 residues. The CDR3 protein is CASFRSREDTGELFF. DNA for the CDR3: TGCGCCAGCTTCAGGTCCAGGGAGGACACCGGGGAGCTGTTTTTT.

This clone was observed a few times. V usage is TRBV29-1 and J usage is TRBJ2-7, with 9 bases fitting TRBD1. Germline values: CDR1 SQVTM, CDR2 ANQGSEA. Trimming removed 7 bases from V and 6 bases from J; junction bases left unmatched: 10. This CDR3 is 13 amino acids long. CDR3 protein: CSARTGESGEQYF. CDR3 nucleotide sequence: TGCAGCGCCCGGACAGGGGAGAGTGGCGAGCAGTACTTC.

V and J are TRBV10-3 and TRBJ2-3, with 10 nucleotides matching TRBD2. Looked up from germline, CDR1 is ENHRY and CDR2 is SYGVKD. V dropped 5 bases and J dropped 2; count of bases not matched to a gene: 7. The CDR3 runs to 16 residues. The CDR3 DNA reads TGTGCCATCAGTACCGGGACTAGCGCATCCACAGATACGCAGTATTTT. Translated, it gives CAISTGTSASTDTQYF.

This clone was observed a handful of times. V gene TRBV29-1 combines with J gene TRBJ2-5; D possibly corresponds to TRBD1 (5 bases). This CDR3 region has 13 residues. CDR1 SQVTM and CDR2 ANQGSEA come from the germline V gene. V was cut by 4 bases and J by 1 base, with 10 bases left in between. CDR3 sequence reads: CSVARQPQETQYF. The CDR3 DNA follows: TGCAGCGTTGCCAGACAGCCCCAAGAGACCCAGTACTTC.

The J gene is TRBJ1-5, the V gene TRBV29-1; possible D gene TRBD1, 6 bases. Per germline, CDR1 SQVTM and CDR2 ANQGSEA. The CDR3 has 13 amino acids. The V end lost 3 bases, the J end lost 9 bases, and 15 bases lay between the germline ends. The CDR3 loop reads CSVDLGGGRPQHF. The CDR3 nucleotides are TGCAGCGTTGATCTGGGGGGCGGGAGGCCCCAGCATTTT. Full variable domain (remainder filled in from reference TRBV29-1 and TRBJ1-5): SAVISQKPSRDICQRGTSLTIQCQVDSQVTMMFWYRQQPGQSLTLIATANQGSEATYESGFVIDKFPISRPNLTFSTLTVSNMSPEDSSIYLCSVDLGGGRPQHFGDGTRLSIL.

The J gene is TRBJ1-1, the V gene TRBV27, with a possible D match to TRBD1 (6 bases). V dropped 6 bases and J dropped 1 base, with 21 bases sitting between them. This CDR3 contains 17 residues. Germline V gene sequence: CDR1 MNHEY, CDR2 SMNVEV (reference sequence). CDR3 sequence reads: CASSFSLSSTGNTEAFF. The DNA for the CDR3 is TGTGCCAGCAGCTTCTCTCTCTCTTCGACAGGGAACACTGAAGCTTTCTTT.

This sequence joins TRBV5-1 and TRBJ2-2; a possible D gene is TRBD1 (6 bases). The ends were cut back, 3 bases at V and 1 base at J, with 10 bases in the middle. The CDR3 length is 15 residues. Germline V gene sequence: CDR1 SGHRS, CDR2 YFSETQ. The chain's CDR3 is CASSYDRRNTGELFF. The CDR3 nucleotides read TGCGCCAGCAGCTATGACAGGAGGAACACCGGGGAGCTGTTTTTT.

This clone was recorded a few times. The chain is built from TRBV2 and TRBJ2-1; the match to TRBD2 covers 11 bases. CDR1 and CDR2 from the germline V gene are SNHLY and FYNNEI. The CDR3 runs to 15 residues. V shed 6 bases and J 3 bases; nucleotides not matched to a gene: 4. The CDR3: CASRSTSGNYNEQFF. The CDR3 DNA follows: TGTGCCAGCAGATCGACTAGCGGGAACTACAATGAGCAGTTCTTC.

CDR3 sequence (DNA): TGTGCCAGCAGCGTACTCCAGAACACTGAAGCTTTCTTT. Protein product: CASSVLQNTEAFF. The chain is built from TRBV2 and TRBJ1-1; D unclear. The CDR3 runs to 13 residues. Trimming shortened V by 6 bases and J by 1 base, and 9 bases separated the two germline ends. Germline V gene lookup returns CDR1 SNHLY and CDR2 FYNNEI.

This clone was picked up one time. The V call is TRBV30, the J call TRBJ2-7, with a weak D call TRBD2 (7 bases). The CDR3 runs to 15 residues. The ends were cut back, 4 bases at V and 7 bases at J, with 23 bases in the middle. Germline values: CDR1 GTSNPN, CDR2 SVGIG (reference sequence). CDR3 region: CAWIALRGRAQEQYF. In DNA, the CDR3 is TGTGCCTGGATCGCCTTGAGGGGGAGGGCTCAAGAGCAGTACTTC.